Below, 8 T cell receptor beta chains from the same sample are listed, as sequenced in a study of cytomegalovirus exposure and HLA in healthy donors (dated by TCRdb to about 2017). The method was the immunoSEQ multiplex PCR assay. For the multiplex PCR, a mixture combining 60 forward primers for TCR Vbeta segments and 13 reverse primers for TCR Jbeta segments was used. Drawn from immuneACCESS, this table holds only the in-frame rearrangements with V and J called that TCRdb kept. Clones are partly lost; checked studies trace under half to an unresolved V gene and leave the rest unexplained. The sample data list roughly 170,000 clones, and 75% to 85% of these were observed just once. Clones ranked in the top ten supply roughly 13% of the sample. The sequencing sample was made of PBMCs. All receptors come from a woman in her 50s in good health and CMV-seropositive.

V is TRBV9 and J is TRBJ1-4; 10 nucleotides match TRBD1. Germline CDR1 is SGDLS and CDR2 is YYNGEE. The ends lost 4 bases at V and 6 bases at J; junction bases unmatched: 6. CDR3 length: 15 amino acids. CDR3 loop: CASSKSGTGDEKLFF. In DNA form, the CDR3 reads TGTGCCAGCAGCAAGTCCGGGACAGGGGATGAAAAACTGTTTTTT.

The chain couples TRBV9 to TRBJ2-3, with 14 positions matching TRBD2. The CDR3 has 16 residues. The germline V gene has CDR1 SGDLS and CDR2 YYNGEE. The ends lost 2 bases at V and 5 bases at J; junction bases unmatched: 4. The CDR3 reads CASSVTSGGAGDTQYF. CDR3 in DNA: TGTGCCAGCAGCGTGACTAGCGGGGGGGCGGGAGATACGCAGTATTTT.

The chain uses TRBV18 and TRBJ2-2; TRBD2 might be the D (5 bases). Germline V gives CDR1 KGHSH, CDR2 LQKENI. V shed 3 bases and J shed 7 bases, with 18 bases lying between them. This CDR3 is built from 16 residues. The CDR3 bases are TGTGCCAGCTCACCCGGACTTTCGAGAAGGAACGGGGAGCTGTTTTTT. Residues: CASSPGLSRRNGELFF.

The J gene is TRBJ1-5, the V gene TRBV11-1; D remains ambiguous. Germline CDR1 and CDR2: SGHAT and FQDESV (reference sequence). Trimming took 1 base from V and 4 from J, leaving 5 bases between them. The length of the CDR3 is 13 residues. CDR3 in amino acids: CASSLDRNQPQHF. As DNA, the CDR3 is TGTGCCAGCAGCTTAGACAGAAATCAGCCCCAGCATTTT.

V gene TRBV6-1 combines with J gene TRBJ1-6; 7 bases line up with TRBD1. Germline CDR1 reads MNHNS; CDR2 reads SASEGT. The ends lost 3 bases at V and 7 bases at J; junction bases unmatched: 6. The CDR3 covers 15 residues. The CDR3 DNA is TGTGCCAGCAGTGATAGACAGGGAGGAAATTCACCCCTCCACTTT. Amino acid sequence: CASSDRQGGNSPLHF.

The chain employs TRBV5-4 and TRBJ2-7, with TRBD2 identical over 13 bases. The junction had 8 bases not matched to a gene; V was cut back by 4 bases and J by 4 bases. The CDR3 covers 16 residues. The germline gives CDR1 SGHNT, CDR2 YYREEE (reference sequence). As DNA, the CDR3 is TGTGCCAGCAGCCCTACAGGACTAGCGGGAGAGTACGAGCAGTACTTC. It specifies CASSPTGLAGEYEQYF.

The chain has TRBV9 and TRBJ2-1; tentatively, D is TRBD2 (6 bases). Germline-derived CDR1 and CDR2 are SGDLS and YYNGEE. Trimming pared 0 bases from V and 12 bases from J, leaving 13 bases between. CDR3 size: 13 residues. The DNA of the CDR3 is TGTGCCAGCAGCGTAGTGGGGGTGGGGGGGCAGTTCTTC. The encoded protein is CASSVVGVGGQFF.

The chain links TRBV19 to TRBJ1-1, with D perhaps matching TRBD1 (6 bases). Per the germline V gene, CDR1 is LNHDA and CDR2 is SQIVND (reference sequence). This CDR3 is 15 amino acids long. V gave up 10 bases and J gave up 2 bases, with 20 bases separating them. For the CDR3, the DNA is TGTGCCACCAAAACCGGGACAATTACCAACACTGAAGCTTTCTTT. It yields the protein CATKTGTITNTEAFF.